One and the same sample provided the 14 T cell receptor beta chains below, sequenced in a study of cytotoxic CD8 clonotypes in ibrutinib-treated CLL. Using immunoSEQ multiplex PCR, the repertoire was profiled, and TCRdb retains in-frame clones only, with some absent. The data hold over 250,000 clones, with more than 70% observed a single time. The sequenced sample was PBMCs, obtained at disease progression, from a patient treated with ibrutinib. The receptors stem from a human donor with chronic lymphocytic leukemia.

The rearrangement links TRBV7-2 to TRBJ2-7, with D unresolved. V lost 5 bases and J lost 1, with 15 bases in between. Germline CDR1 reads SGHTA; CDR2 reads FQGNSA. This CDR3 spans 15 amino acids. CDR3 loop: CASSLMASLSYEQYF. CDR3 DNA: TGTGCCAGCAGCCTAATGGCGTCTCTTTCCTACGAGCAGTACTTC.

This clone showed up just once. V and J are TRBV5-4 and TRBJ2-2, with D perhaps matching TRBD2 (6 bases). CDR1 and CDR2 (germline): SGHNT, YYREEE (reference sequence). The CDR3 covers 17 residues. Trimming stripped 0 bases from V and 1 base from J, with 13 bases between. CDR3 nucleotides: TGTGCCAGCAGCTTGGCCACGGGAGTAGGGAACACCGGGGAGCTGTTTTTT. Residues: CASSLATGVGNTGELFF.

This clone was seen only a few times. The gene calls are TRBV9 and TRBJ2-7; D perhaps matches TRBD2 (5 bases). V shed 10 bases and J shed 6 bases, with 14 bases lying between them. In germline, CDR1 is SGDLS, CDR2 YYNGEE. The CDR3 totals 11 residues. The CDR3 here is CALVRGFEQYF. The DNA of the CDR3 is TGTGCCCTCGTTAGAGGGTTCGAGCAGTACTTC.

The chain carries TRBV27 and TRBJ1-3; D is unclear. This CDR3 has 15 amino acids. Germline assignment: CDR1 MNHEY and CDR2 SMNVEV (reference sequence). Trimming shortened V by 7 bases and J by 9 bases, and 22 bases separated the two germline ends. CDR3 loop: CASKSPSSGLSTIYF. The CDR3 bases are TGTGCCAGCAAATCCCCCAGCAGCGGACTTAGCACCATATATTTT.

The chain couples TRBV5-1 to TRBJ2-3; TRBD2 agrees at 9 bases. With V trimmed by 1 base and J by 5 bases, 5 bases remained unmatched. The CDR3 is 15 residues long. Germline V gives CDR1 SGHRS, CDR2 YFSETQ. CDR3: CASSLSGGRGDTQYF. The CDR3 bases are TGCGCCAGCAGCTTGAGCGGGGGGCGCGGAGATACGCAGTATTTT.

The chain joins TRBV27 to TRBJ2-7, with a tentative D call TRBD1 (6 bases). Trimming left V 7 bases short and J 4 bases short, with 11 bases between. The germline V gene has CDR1 MNHEY and CDR2 SMNVEV (reference sequence). The CDR3 has 12 residues. CDR3: CASKTQGYEQYF. In DNA form, the CDR3 reads TGTGCCAGCAAGACACAGGGTTACGAGCAGTACTTC.

The genes are TRBV7-9 and TRBJ2-7, with 11 bases that match TRBD2. Germline assignment: CDR1 SEHNR and CDR2 FQNEAQ (reference sequence). J gave up 5 bases and V 5 bases, and 11 bases lay outside the gene matches. The CDR3 runs to 16 residues. As DNA, the CDR3 is TGTGCCAGCAGCCCAGAGGTACTAGCGGGAGCGCACGAGCAGTACTTC. Translated, it gives CASSPEVLAGAHEQYF. Filled out from reference TRBV7-9 and TRBJ2-7, the complete variable domain reads DTGVSQNPRHKITKRGQNVTFRCDPISEHNRLYWYRQTLGQGPEFLTYFQNEAQLEKSRLLSDRFSAERPKGSFSTLEIQRTEQGDSAMYLCASSPEVLAGAHEQYFGPGTRLTVT.

This clone has only one observation. The chain combines TRBV29-1 with TRBJ2-2; D uncertain. CDR3 size: 14 residues. V was cut by 4 bases and J by 5 bases, with 14 bases left in between. Looked up from germline, CDR1 is SQVTM and CDR2 is ANQGSEA. This CDR3 is CSVVGQEITGELFF. CDR3 sequence (DNA): TGCAGCGTTGTCGGGCAGGAAATTACCGGGGAGCTGTTTTTT.

J is TRBJ1-2 and V is TRBV10-3; perhaps TRBD1 as D (5 bases). Germline V CDR1 and CDR2: ENHRY, SYGVKD. This CDR3 has 12 residues. Trimming pared 4 bases from V and 2 bases from J, leaving 5 bases between. CDR3 residues: CAISGQNYGYTF. Written as DNA, the CDR3 is TGTGCCATCAGTGGACAGAACTATGGCTACACCTTC.

The chain recombines TRBV13 with TRBJ1-2; a weak D match, TRBD1 (5 bases). The CDR3 runs to 14 residues. Germline V gene sequence: CDR1 PRHDT, CDR2 FYEKMQ (reference sequence). The germline V and J ends were trimmed by 4 bases and 8 bases, with 17 bases remaining between them. This CDR3 reads CASSSGTPAGGYTF. CDR3 nucleotide sequence: TGTGCCAGCAGCTCCGGGACCCCGGCCGGAGGCTACACCTTC.

This clone came up once. The rearrangement joins TRBV11-2 to TRBJ2-7; unclear D gene. Germline loops: CDR1 SGHAT, CDR2 FQNNGV. This CDR3 contains 14 residues. Trimming stripped 0 bases from V and 5 bases from J, with 11 bases between. The CDR3 region has the DNA TGTGCCAGCAGCTTAGATGTAGTGGGCAACGAGCAGTACTTC. Amino acids: CASSLDVVGNEQYF. The complete variable domain, with remaining parts taken from reference TRBV11-2 and TRBJ2-7, reads EAGVAQSPRYKIIEKRQSVAFWCNPISGHATLYWYQQILGQGPKLLIQFQNNGVVDDSQLPKDRFSAERLKGVDSTLKIQPAKLEDSAVYLCASSLDVVGNEQYFGPGTRLTVT.

V and J are TRBV19 and TRBJ2-3; 12 bases fit TRBD2. J lost 0 bases, V lost 4 bases, and 17 bases had no gene match. From germline, CDR1 is LNHDA and CDR2 SQIVND (reference sequence). CDR3 length: 21 amino acids. CDR3: CASSTLRRLAGERGSTDTQYF. Written as DNA, the CDR3 is TGTGCCAGTAGTACCCTTAGGCGACTAGCGGGAGAGAGGGGAAGCACAGATACGCAGTATTTT.

V is TRBV9 and J is TRBJ1-2, with a tentative D call TRBD1 (5 bases). V lost 0 bases, J lost 2 bases, and 11 bases lay in between. The CDR3 has 15 residues. Looked up from germline, CDR1 is SGDLS and CDR2 is YYNGEE. CDR3 coding DNA: TGTGCCAGCAGCGTAGAAGCTCGGGACAACTATGGCTACACCTTC. Translated: CASSVEARDNYGYTF. The whole variable domain, filled in from reference TRBV9 and TRBJ1-2, reads DSGVTQTPKHLITATGQRVTLRCSPRSGDLSVYWYQQSLDQGLQFLIQYYNGEERAKGNILERFSAQQFPDLHSELNLSSLELGDSALYFCASSVEARDNYGYTFGSGTRLTVV.

The chain recombines TRBV11-1 with TRBJ2-7; D may be TRBD1 (6 bases). V shed 1 base and J shed 3 bases, with 13 bases lying between them. The CDR3 is 15 amino acids. Germline V gene lookup returns CDR1 SGHAT and CDR2 FQDESV (reference sequence). The CDR3 DNA reads as TGTGCCAGCAGCTTAGGACCCGCAGGGGTCTACGAGCAGTACTTC. Encoded protein: CASSLGPAGVYEQYF.